This T cell receptor (beta chain) was documented in a study of T cell repertoires in cytomegalovirus infection. Across the whole study: The authors relied on CMV epitopes, both recently identified HLA-C-restricted and well-studied HLA-B-restricted. Based on public TCR beta signatures, there were indications of CMV infection and of a matching HLA type.

Trimming pared 5 bases from V and 6 bases from J, leaving 14 bases between. CDR1 is SGHTA and CDR2 is FQGNSA in the germline V gene. This CDR3 region has 14 residues. TCRdb itself ran the reads through MiXCR, one entry per CDR3 protein. The sample contains a few hundred thousand distinct CDR3 sequences, 40% of which appear only once. This clonotype has more than one count but fewer than ten. Its target is unknown. Findings and limits, study-wide: In two of eight donors, the top clonotype was HLA-C-restricted CMV-specific. Carriers of CMV plus the relevant HLA were identified by cumulative public TCR beta family frequency.

This chain links TRBV7-2 with TRBJ2-1; D remains ambiguous. This TCR derives from a human donor in good health (CMV status not recorded). Some clones in this sample may be carry-over from other donors' samples. The sequencing used cultured PBMCs, collected from culture after CMV antigen stimulation. The CDR3 loop reads CASSPKRLGNEQFF. Here the CDR3 DNA reads TGTGCCAGCAGCCCAAAGCGTTTGGGCAATGAGCAGTTCTTC.